These 18 T cell receptor beta chains came from one sample sequenced in a study of shared clonotypes between healthy human individuals. Sequencing was performed with immunoSEQ multiplex PCR; in TCRdb, only in-frame clones are kept and a portion is missing. The repertoire includes nearly 1 million clones, over 60% of them detected once, and roughly 1.5% sits in the top ten. The sample taken for sequencing was memory CD4+ T cells sorted from blood. The subset was: CD45RA-negative fraction. The receptors derive from a young man in good health.

The chain has TRBV5-1 and TRBJ2-7; D might be TRBD1 (6 bases). The CDR3 consists of 15 residues. Per the germline V gene, CDR1 is SGHRS and CDR2 is YFSETQ. V was cut by 5 bases and J by 0 bases, with 15 bases left in between. The CDR3 DNA sequence: TGCGCCAGCAGGACCTCCACAGGGACCTCCTACGAGCAGTACTTC. Its protein is CASRTSTGTSYEQYF.

V and J are TRBV28 and TRBJ2-7; 10 nucleotides match TRBD1. The CDR3 is 15 residues long. The V segment lost 5 bases and the J segment 6 bases; nucleotides outside the gene matches: 10. The germline V gene encodes CDR1 MDHEN and CDR2 SYDVKM. This CDR3 reads CASSRTGTGVGEQYF. In nucleotides, the CDR3 is TGTGCCAGCAGTCGCACCGGGACAGGGGTCGGCGAGCAGTACTTC. Drawing the rest from reference TRBV28 and TRBJ2-7, the complete variable domain is DVKVTQSSRYLVKRTGEKVFLECVQDMDHENMFWYRQDPGLGLRLIYFSYDVKMKEKGDIPEGYSVSREKKERFSLILESASTNQTSMYLCASSRTGTGVGEQYFGPGTRLTVT.

The chain recombines TRBV7-9 with TRBJ1-1, with 8 nucleotides matching TRBD1. CDR3 length equals 15 residues. V was pared by 5 bases and J by 5 bases, with 10 bases of the junction left unmatched. Germline assignment: CDR1 SEHNR and CDR2 FQNEAQ (reference sequence). The CDR3 sequence: CASSLPGQGRTEAFF. CDR3 DNA sequence: TGTGCCAGCAGCCTACCTGGACAGGGAAGGACTGAAGCTTTCTTT.

This rearrangement joins TRBV9 to TRBJ1-4; D may be TRBD1 (6 bases). V gave up 4 bases and J gave up 8 bases, with 18 bases separating them. The CDR3 is 15 residues long. Germline loops: CDR1 SGDLS, CDR2 YYNGEE. This CDR3 is CASSIGQTLLEKLFF. CDR3 DNA sequence: TGTGCCAGCAGCATCGGACAGACTCTTTTGGAAAAACTGTTTTTT.

This clone was recorded a few times. The V gene is TRBV6-5, the J gene TRBJ1-2, with TRBD1 matching over 8 bases. The CDR3 runs to 14 residues. The germline V gene encodes CDR1 MNHEY and CDR2 SVGAGI. Trimming at V came to 0 bases and at J to 7 bases, leaving 4 bases not matched to a gene. The CDR3 loop reads CASSYSDGQGGYTF. The CDR3 nucleotides are TGTGCCAGCAGTTACTCCGATGGACAGGGTGGCTACACCTTC.

The chain employs TRBV2 and TRBJ1-2; D possibly corresponds to TRBD1 (5 bases). The V end was cut by 0 bases, the J end by 5 bases, with 16 bases between. The CDR3 extends over 16 amino acids. Per the germline V gene, CDR1 is SNHLY and CDR2 is FYNNEI. CDR3 region: CASSEARATRGYGYTF. CDR3 sequence (DNA): TGTGCCAGCAGTGAAGCCAGGGCGACTCGGGGATATGGCTACACCTTC.

The CDR3 coding sequence is TGTGCCAGCACCTCGGGACAGCGAAACTATGGCTACACCTTC. Encoded protein: CASTSGQRNYGYTF. The chain links TRBV6-5 to TRBJ1-2; 7 bases align to TRBD1. Germline-derived CDR1 and CDR2 are MNHEY and SVGAGI. Trimming at V came to 7 bases and at J to 2 bases, leaving 7 bases not matched to a gene. The CDR3 has 14 amino acids.

The chain employs TRBV6-5 and TRBJ2-1, with unresolved D. This CDR3 has 13 amino acids. Trimming removed 7 bases from V and 6 bases from J, with 13 bases in between. Germline CDR1 MNHEY, CDR2 SVGAGI. In nucleotides, the CDR3 is TGTGCCAGCACCCCTATCGGTGTCAATGAGCAGTTCTTC. Residues: CASTPIGVNEQFF.

CDR3 sequence reads: CASSFSGTHNEQFF. CDR3 in DNA: TGTGCCAGCAGCTTTTCAGGGACCCACAATGAGCAGTTCTTC. The chain recombines TRBV11-3 with TRBJ2-1; TRBD1 or TRBD2 may be the D gene (5 bases each). Per germline, CDR1 SGHNT and CDR2 YENEEA. The CDR3 extends over 14 amino acids. The ends were cut back, 3 bases at V and 5 bases at J, with 11 bases in the middle.

With regard to this clone: The same CDR3 arises from other DNA sequences in this sample as well. The chain has TRBV19 and TRBJ2-7; D is perhaps TRBD2 (5 bases). The V end lost 3 bases, the J end lost 4 bases, and 10 bases lay between the germline ends. Germline V gives CDR1 LNHDA, CDR2 SQIVND (reference sequence). CDR3 length: 13 residues. DNA of the CDR3: TGTGCCAGTAGTATTGGTCGAGGGTACGAGCAGTACTTC. Its translation: CASSIGRGYEQYF.

The J gene is TRBJ2-5, the V gene TRBV5-4; perhaps TRBD2 as D (6 bases). Trimming took 0 bases from V and 4 from J, leaving 13 bases between them. This CDR3 comprises 15 residues. Germline-derived CDR1 and CDR2 are SGHNT and YYREEE (reference sequence). CDR3 in DNA: TGTGCCAGCAGCTTGGGAAGCGGGCAAGTAGAGACCCAGTACTTC. Translating it yields CASSLGSGQVETQYF.

This clone was detected only once. As DNA, the CDR3 is TGTGCCAGCTCCCCGAAGCGGGGCTACGAGCAGTACTTC. Translating gives CASSPKRGYEQYF. V usage is TRBV7-6 and J usage is TRBJ2-7; TRBD2 matches at 7 bases. The trim removed 8 bases at V and 3 bases at J, leaving 7 bases unmatched. Germline CDR1 is SGHVS and CDR2 is FNYEAQ. The CDR3 is 13 residues long.

A remark on this clone: Being one base from a much bigger clone, this may be a read error. The CDR3 DNA sequence: TGTGCCAGCAGCTTAGATATCGGGGAGCTGTTTTTT. It encodes CASSLDIGELFF. The J gene is TRBJ2-2, the V gene TRBV11-3; D is unclear. The CDR3 has 12 residues. The V gene lost 0 bases and the J gene lost 7 bases, with 3 bases spanning the gap. CDR1 and CDR2 (germline): SGHNT, YENEEA.

The chain couples TRBV5-4 to TRBJ1-2; 8 bases fit TRBD1. Germline CDR1 SGHNT, CDR2 YYREEE (reference sequence). With 1 base clipped from V and 2 bases from J, the junction kept 13 bases outside the gene matches. CDR3 length: 18 residues. CDR3 amino acids: CASSLYSTGVPMNYGYTF. The DNA for the CDR3 is TGTGCCAGCAGCTTGTATTCGACAGGGGTCCCCATGAACTATGGCTACACCTTC.

V is TRBV10-2 and J is TRBJ1-1; D unresolved. Between the trimmed V and J ends, which lost 1 base and 6 bases, there was a span of 3 bases. The germline gives CDR1 WSHSY, CDR2 SAAADI. This CDR3 is built from 11 residues. The CDR3 DNA reads TGCGCCAGCAGTGAGTGGTCTGAAGCTTTCTTT. Protein: CASSEWSEAFF.

The chain has TRBV5-4 and TRBJ1-4; D is ambiguous. The CDR3 runs 14 residues. Trimming stripped 0 bases from V and 12 bases from J, with 15 bases between. Germline assignment: CDR1 SGHNT and CDR2 YYREEE (reference sequence). The CDR3 sequence: CASSLATQAGQLFF. Written as DNA, the CDR3 is TGTGCCAGCAGCTTGGCCACTCAGGCCGGCCAACTGTTTTTT.

The CDR3 sequence is CASSEASGRTYNEQFF. CDR3 bases: TGTGCCAGCAGTGAAGCGTCTGGACGGACCTACAATGAGCAGTTCTTC. V is TRBV2 and J is TRBJ2-1; D not certain. Germline assignment: CDR1 SNHLY and CDR2 FYNNEI. The V end was cut by 0 bases, the J end by 2 bases, with 11 bases between. The length of the CDR3 is 16 residues.

The gene calls are TRBV5-1 and TRBJ2-3; TRBD1 matches at 7 bases. The CDR3 is made up of 14 amino acids. Trimming cost V 0 bases and J 6 bases; bases outside gene matches: 4. Germline values: CDR1 SGHRS, CDR2 YFSETQ. The CDR3 region has the DNA TGCGCCAGCAGCTTGGGACAGGGCTCGGATACGCAGTATTTT. It encodes CASSLGQGSDTQYF.